The 26 T cell receptor beta chains in this list originate from one sample, sequenced in a study of radiation and T cells in renal cell carcinoma. Time point described: blood 2 weeks post-SBRT. Treatment specified: 15 Gy SBRT to primary tumor, nephrectomy 4 weeks later. Method: immunoSEQ multiplex PCR; TCRdb's copy keeps in-frame clones and lacks some. This repertoire shows fewer than 55,000 clones, 75% to 85% found once; its top ten account for about 28%. The material was blood, obtained from a patient whose treatment included radiotherapy and nephrectomy. Receptor source: a woman in her seventies with renal cell carcinoma.

The chain uses TRBV19 and TRBJ1-5; 8 bases align to TRBD1. V dropped 1 base and J dropped 9; count of bases not matched to a gene: 5. CDR1 and CDR2 (germline): LNHDA, SQIVND (reference sequence). This CDR3 is 14 amino acids long. Here the CDR3 DNA reads TGTGCCAGTAGTATAGCGACAGGGGACGGGCCCCAGCATTTT. It specifies CASSIATGDGPQHF.

For the CDR3, the DNA is TGTGCCAGCAGGGGGGATGCCACAGATACGCAGTATTTT. Encoded protein: CASRGDATDTQYF. J is TRBJ2-3 and V is TRBV6-6; either TRBD1 or TRBD2 may fit D (5 bases each). This CDR3 comprises 13 residues. Germline V gene sequence: CDR1 MNHNY, CDR2 SVGAGI (reference sequence). Trimming left V 6 bases short and J 2 bases short, with 9 bases between.

J is TRBJ1-1 and V is TRBV25-1, with a possible D match to TRBD1 (5 bases). Per germline, CDR1 MGHDK and CDR2 SYGVNS. There are 15 residues in the CDR3. V was clipped by 7 bases and J by 3 bases, with 18 bases between them. Written as DNA, the CDR3 is TGTGCCAGCACCCGAGGGCAGGGAAGGTACACTGAAGCTTTCTTT. As protein: CASTRGQGRYTEAFF.

This clone was seen more than once but under ten times. The chain carries TRBV4-1 and TRBJ1-5; D ambiguous. Germline V gives CDR1 MGHRA, CDR2 YSYEKL. Trimming removed 0 bases at V and 0 bases at J, with 12 bases between. This CDR3 is built from 17 residues. The CDR3, as DNA: TGCGCCAGCAGCCAAGATCCGGCGGAATATAGCAATCAGCCCCAGCATTTT. Amino acids: CASSQDPAEYSNQPQHF.

DNA of the CDR3: TGTGCCTGGACCCAGGACAGTCTCTCTGGGGCCAACGTCCTGACTTTC. Translating it yields CAWTQDSLSGANVLTF. The V and J genes are TRBV30 and TRBJ2-6, with TRBD1 as a possible D gene (6 bases). Germline CDR1 is GTSNPN and CDR2 is SVGIG (reference sequence). The CDR3 extends over 16 amino acids. The V end was cut by 4 bases, the J end by 0 bases, with 13 bases between.

The V call is TRBV27, the J call TRBJ2-7, with D tentatively TRBD2 (6 bases). V was clipped by 3 bases and J by 4 bases, with 28 bases between them. Germline V gene data show CDR1 as MNHEY and CDR2 as SMNVEV (reference sequence). This CDR3 is built from 19 residues. DNA of the CDR3: TGTGCCAGCAGTTTTTCCCTCTCCCTGTTCGGGGGAGAACCTTACGAGCAGTACTTC. Protein: CASSFSLSLFGGEPYEQYF.

The rearrangement links TRBV6-6 to TRBJ2-2; unclear D gene. The V end was cut by 6 bases, the J end by 0 bases, with 8 bases between. Germline V gene data show CDR1 as MNHNY and CDR2 as SVGAGI (reference sequence). The CDR3 sequence is 14 residues long. The CDR3 nucleotides are TGTGCCAGCAGGCCCGGATCGAACACCGGGGAGCTGTTTTTT. Protein: CASRPGSNTGELFF.

This sequence joins TRBV29-1 and TRBJ2-7, with D tentatively TRBD1 (6 bases). V was shortened by 3 bases and J by 5 bases, with 14 bases between the two germline ends. This CDR3 is built from 13 residues. Germline assignment: CDR1 SQVTM and CDR2 ANQGSEA. The CDR3 loop is CSVDGQGSHEQYF. The CDR3 nucleotides are TGCAGCGTTGATGGCCAGGGGAGCCACGAGCAGTACTTC.

In this sample, this clone turned up a few times. This sequence joins TRBV7-8 and TRBJ1-2, with D uncertain. The germline CDR1 and CDR2 sequences are SGHVS and FQNEAQ. The CDR3 has 13 amino acids. The ends were cut back, 5 bases at V and 2 bases at J, with 9 bases in the middle. The CDR3 DNA is TGTGCCAGCAGCGGAGACGGGAACTATGGCTACACCTTC. This encodes CASSGDGNYGYTF.

This rearrangement joins TRBV6-5 to TRBJ2-7; TRBD1 matches at 9 bases. This CDR3 has 13 residues. The V gene end was trimmed by 8 bases and the J gene end by 4 bases; junction bases not matched to a gene: 6. Germline CDR1 reads MNHEY; CDR2 reads SVGAGI. CDR3 loop: CASGRDREYEQYF. The CDR3 nucleotides read TGTGCCAGCGGCCGGGACAGGGAATACGAGCAGTACTTC.

This chain connects TRBV6-5 to TRBJ2-7; TRBD1 matches at 11 bases. Germline values: CDR1 MNHEY, CDR2 SVGAGI. There are 15 residues in the CDR3. J lost 2 bases, V lost 4 bases, and 4 bases had no gene match. The chain's CDR3 is CASSSPGQGAYEQYF. CDR3 DNA sequence: TGTGCCAGCAGTTCTCCGGGACAGGGGGCCTACGAGCAGTACTTC.

This rearrangement joins TRBV10-1 to TRBJ2-7, with a weak D call TRBD1 (5 bases). Germline V gives CDR1 WNHNN, CDR2 SYGVQD (reference sequence). This CDR3 spans 13 amino acids. The V and J ends lost 2 bases and 1 base respectively, with 6 bases between them. In DNA form, the CDR3 reads TGCGCCAGCAGTGAGACAGGATCCTACGAGCAGTACTTC. This codes for CASSETGSYEQYF.

The V and J genes are TRBV10-2 and TRBJ2-2, with D maybe TRBD1 (6 bases). Germline V gene sequence: CDR1 WSHSY, CDR2 SAAADI. CDR3 length: 14 residues. The V and J ends lost 4 bases and 1 base respectively, with 7 bases between them. CDR3 DNA: TGCGCCAGCAGTGTACAGGGGAACACCGGGGAGCTGTTTTTT. Translated, it gives CASSVQGNTGELFF.

J is TRBJ2-3 and V is TRBV30, with D tentatively TRBD1 (6 bases). The CDR3 runs to 14 residues. Germline V gene sequence: CDR1 GTSNPN, CDR2 SVGIG (reference sequence). Trimming left V 2 bases short and J 3 bases short, with 12 bases between. The CDR3 DNA is TGTGCCTGGAGTAGTCAGGGGATGACAGATACGCAGTATTTT. Translating gives CAWSSQGMTDTQYF.

The chain recombines TRBV10-3 with TRBJ1-2, with 7 bases aligning to TRBD1. CDR1 is ENHRY, CDR2 SYGVKD, per germline. The CDR3 is 13 amino acids. V lost 10 bases and J lost 2; bases outside the gene matches: 7. Here the CDR3 DNA reads TGTGCCAGCCGTCCGGGACAGAACTATGGCTACACCTTC. Amino acid sequence: CASRPGQNYGYTF.

The chain employs TRBV5-1 and TRBJ2-7, with D maybe TRBD2 (7 bases). CDR1 is SGHRS, CDR2 YFSETQ, per germline. CDR3 length: 15 amino acids. The germline V and J ends were trimmed by 4 bases and 2 bases, with 16 bases remaining between them. CDR3 DNA: TGCGCCAGCAGCCCGAGGGAGGGGGTGACCTACGAGCAGTACTTC. Protein: CASSPREGVTYEQYF.

This clone was seen more than once but under ten times. The CDR3 coding sequence is TGTGCCAGCAGCTTAGTGGGGAACACTGAAGCTTTCTTT. This translates into CASSLVGNTEAFF. The chain joins TRBV11-1 to TRBJ1-1; the D is unclear. This CDR3 is 13 amino acids long. Deletions cut 1 base from V and 1 base from J, with 4 bases between. Germline V gene sequence: CDR1 SGHAT, CDR2 FQDESV (reference sequence).

The V gene is TRBV4-1, the J gene TRBJ1-2, with no clear D. Per germline, CDR1 MGHRA and CDR2 YSYEKL. CDR3 length: 15 amino acids. V was pared by 0 bases and J by 5 bases, with 13 bases between. In DNA form, the CDR3 reads TGCGCCAGCAGCCAAGAGGTCCGCCAGCAGTATGGCTACACCTTC. Protein sequence: CASSQEVRQQYGYTF.

This clone showed up just once. V is TRBV9 and J is TRBJ2-3; 15 bases line up with TRBD2. Germline CDR1 reads SGDLS; CDR2 reads YYNGEE. Losses at the gene ends were 3 bases for V and 4 bases for J; bases not matched to a gene: 9. The CDR3 is 18 amino acids. CDR3 residues: CASSALGLAGGNADTQYF. DNA for the CDR3: TGTGCCAGCAGCGCCTTGGGACTAGCGGGGGGAAATGCAGATACGCAGTATTTT. The full variable domain, rest sourced from reference TRBV9 and TRBJ2-3, is DSGVTQTPKHLITATGQRVTLRCSPRSGDLSVYWYQQSLDQGLQFLIQYYNGEERAKGNILERFSAQQFPDLHSELNLSSLELGDSALYFCASSALGLAGGNADTQYFGPGTRLTVL.

V gene TRBV7-6 combines with J gene TRBJ1-5; D perhaps matches TRBD1 (6 bases). V was shortened by 3 bases and J by 9 bases, with 12 bases between the two germline ends. The V gene's germline CDR1 is SGHVS and CDR2 FNYEAQ. The CDR3 runs 13 residues. CDR3 in amino acids: CASSFGQSAPQHF. Here the CDR3 DNA reads TGTGCCAGCAGCTTCGGACAGTCGGCGCCCCAGCATTTT.

The chain joins TRBV21-1 to TRBJ1-2. TRBV21-1 is tagged as a pseudogene. The CDR3 has 13 amino acids. The CDR3 loop is CASSHGGRGGYTF. In DNA, the CDR3 is TGTGCCAGCAGCCACGGGGGCCGTGGTGGCTACACCTTC.

The chain recombines TRBV7-2 with TRBJ1-5, with TRBD1 as a possible D gene (5 bases). V lost 1 base and J lost 5, with 12 bases in between. Germline CDR1 reads SGHTA; CDR2 reads FQGNSA. This CDR3 has 15 amino acids. In DNA form, the CDR3 reads TGTGCCAGCAGCTTAGTAGGGGCAGACCATCAGCCCCAGCATTTT. Translating gives CASSLVGADHQPQHF.

This clone was picked up one time. The chain carries TRBV10-3 and TRBJ1-1; possibly TRBD1 for D (5 bases). This CDR3 has 16 amino acids. Germline V gives CDR1 ENHRY, CDR2 SYGVKD. V dropped 0 bases and J dropped 1 base, with 12 bases sitting between them. The CDR3 DNA reads as TGTGCCATCAGTGAGTCGAAAGGGGAGACGAACACTGAAGCTTTCTTT. This codes for CAISESKGETNTEAFF.

The rearrangement uses TRBV5-6 and TRBJ2-3; 11 positions match TRBD2. There are 15 residues in the CDR3. The V and J ends lost 4 bases and 3 bases, in that order; junction bases with no gene match: 4. Germline values: CDR1 SGHDT, CDR2 YYEEEE. CDR3 nucleotides: TGTGCCAGCAGCCTTAGCGGGGGGGCGACAGATACGCAGTATTTT. It encodes CASSLSGGATDTQYF. Full variable domain (outside the CDR3, taken from reference TRBV5-6 and TRBJ2-3): DAGVTQSPTHLIKTRGQQVTLRCSPKSGHDTVSWYQQALGQGPQFIFQYYEEEERQRGNFPDRFSGHQFPNYSSELNVNALLLGDSALYLCASSLSGGATDTQYFGPGTRLTVL.

The chain has TRBV30 and TRBJ2-3, with D possibly matching TRBD2 (5 bases). The CDR3 sequence is 13 residues long. The V gene lost 2 bases and the J gene lost 2 bases, with 8 bases spanning the gap. Germline V lookup: CDR1 GTSNPN, CDR2 SVGIG (reference sequence). CDR3 sequence reads: CAWSPGVTDTQYF. The CDR3 DNA reads as TGTGCCTGGAGTCCCGGGGTCACAGATACGCAGTATTTT.

The chain recombines TRBV6-1 with TRBJ2-1; 8 bases align to TRBD1. The ends lost 6 bases at V and 9 bases at J; junction bases unmatched: 10. The CDR3 loop spans 14 amino acids. Germline assignment: CDR1 MNHNS and CDR2 SASEGT. Written as DNA, the CDR3 is TGTGCCAGCAGAAGGACAGGGTTAGCCTTTGAGCAGTTCTTC. Its protein product is CASRRTGLAFEQFF.